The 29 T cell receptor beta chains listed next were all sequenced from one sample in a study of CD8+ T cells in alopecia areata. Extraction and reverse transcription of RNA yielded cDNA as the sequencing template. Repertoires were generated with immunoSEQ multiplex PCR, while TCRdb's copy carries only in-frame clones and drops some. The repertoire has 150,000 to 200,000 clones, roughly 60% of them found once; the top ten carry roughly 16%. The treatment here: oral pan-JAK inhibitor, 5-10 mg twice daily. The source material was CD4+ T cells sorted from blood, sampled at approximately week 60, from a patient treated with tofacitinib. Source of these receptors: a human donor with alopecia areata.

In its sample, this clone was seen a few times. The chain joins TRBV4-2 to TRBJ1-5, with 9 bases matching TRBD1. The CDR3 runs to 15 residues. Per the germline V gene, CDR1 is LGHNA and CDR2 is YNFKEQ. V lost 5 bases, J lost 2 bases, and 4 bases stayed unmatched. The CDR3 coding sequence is TGTGCCAGCAGCAGGGACAGGGTGGGCAATCAGCCCCAGCATTTT. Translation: CASSRDRVGNQPQHF.

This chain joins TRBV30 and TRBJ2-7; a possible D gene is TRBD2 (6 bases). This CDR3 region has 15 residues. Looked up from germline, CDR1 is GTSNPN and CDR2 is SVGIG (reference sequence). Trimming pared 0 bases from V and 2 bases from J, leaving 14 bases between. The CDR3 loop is CAWSVGGTATYEQYF. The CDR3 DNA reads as TGTGCCTGGAGTGTAGGCGGGACCGCTACCTACGAGCAGTACTTC.

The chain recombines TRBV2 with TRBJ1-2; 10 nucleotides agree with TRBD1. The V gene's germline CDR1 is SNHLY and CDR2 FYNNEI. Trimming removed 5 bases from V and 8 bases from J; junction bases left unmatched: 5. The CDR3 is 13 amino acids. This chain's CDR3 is CASSTDRGNGYTF. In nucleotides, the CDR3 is TGTGCCAGCAGTACGGACAGGGGGAACGGCTACACCTTC.

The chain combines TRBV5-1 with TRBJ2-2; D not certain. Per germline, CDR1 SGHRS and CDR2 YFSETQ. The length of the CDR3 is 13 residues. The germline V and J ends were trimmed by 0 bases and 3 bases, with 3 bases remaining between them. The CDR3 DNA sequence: TGCGCCAGCAGCTTGGGCTACACCGGGGAGCTGTTTTTT. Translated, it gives CASSLGYTGELFF.

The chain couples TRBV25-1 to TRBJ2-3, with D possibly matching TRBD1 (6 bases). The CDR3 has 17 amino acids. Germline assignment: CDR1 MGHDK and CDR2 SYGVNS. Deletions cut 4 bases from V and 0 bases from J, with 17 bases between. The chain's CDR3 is CASSARTDPSSTDTQYF. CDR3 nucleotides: TGTGCCAGCAGTGCCAGGACAGATCCTAGTAGCACAGATACGCAGTATTTT.

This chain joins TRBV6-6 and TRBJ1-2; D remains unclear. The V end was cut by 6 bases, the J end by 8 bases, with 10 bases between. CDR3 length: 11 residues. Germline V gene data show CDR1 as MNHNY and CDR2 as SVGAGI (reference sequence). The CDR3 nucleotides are TGTGCCAGCAGACCATTTGGGGGCTACACCTTC. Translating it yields CASRPFGGYTF.

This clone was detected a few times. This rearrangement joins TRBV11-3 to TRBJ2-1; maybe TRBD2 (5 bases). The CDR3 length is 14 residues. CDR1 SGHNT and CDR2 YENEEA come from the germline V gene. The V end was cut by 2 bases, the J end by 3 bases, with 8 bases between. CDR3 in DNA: TGTGCCAGCAGCTTACTCGGGGACTACAATGAGCAGTTCTTC. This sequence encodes CASSLLGDYNEQFF. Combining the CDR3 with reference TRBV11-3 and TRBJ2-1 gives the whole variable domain EAGVVQSPRYKIIEKKQPVAFWCNPISGHNTLYWYLQNLGQGPELLIRYENEEAVDDSQLPKDRFSAERLKGVDSTLKIQPAELGDSAVYLCASSLLGDYNEQFFGPGTRLTVL.

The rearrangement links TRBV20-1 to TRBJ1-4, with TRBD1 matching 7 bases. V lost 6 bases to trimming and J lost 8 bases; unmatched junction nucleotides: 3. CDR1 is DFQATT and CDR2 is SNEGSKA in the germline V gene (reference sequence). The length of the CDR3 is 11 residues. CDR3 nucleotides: TGCAGTGCCGGACAGGACGAAAAACTGTTTTTT. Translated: CSAGQDEKLFF.

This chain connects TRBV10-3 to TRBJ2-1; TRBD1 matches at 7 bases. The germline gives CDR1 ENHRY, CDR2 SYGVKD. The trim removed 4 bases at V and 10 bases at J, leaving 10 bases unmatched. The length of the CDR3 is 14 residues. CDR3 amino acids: CAISGRTGEGEQFF. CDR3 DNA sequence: TGTGCCATCAGTGGCCGTACAGGGGAAGGCGAGCAGTTCTTC.

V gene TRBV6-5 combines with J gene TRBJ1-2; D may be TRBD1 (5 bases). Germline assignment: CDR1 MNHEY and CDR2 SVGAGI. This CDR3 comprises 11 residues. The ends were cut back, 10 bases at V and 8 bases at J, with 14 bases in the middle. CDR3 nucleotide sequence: TGTGCCACCCTAAAGGGGTACGGCTACACCTTC. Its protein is CATLKGYGYTF.

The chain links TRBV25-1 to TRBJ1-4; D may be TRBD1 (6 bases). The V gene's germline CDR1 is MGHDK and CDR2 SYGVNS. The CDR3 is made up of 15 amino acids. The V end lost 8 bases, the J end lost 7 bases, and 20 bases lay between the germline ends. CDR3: CASCPNWGAVEKLFF. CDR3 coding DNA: TGTGCCAGCTGTCCGAACTGGGGGGCGGTTGAAAAACTGTTTTTT.

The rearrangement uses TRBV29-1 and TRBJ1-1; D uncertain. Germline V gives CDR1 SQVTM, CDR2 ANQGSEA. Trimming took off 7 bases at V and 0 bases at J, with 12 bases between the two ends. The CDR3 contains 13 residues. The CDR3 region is CSEVDGLNTEAFF. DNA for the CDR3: TGCAGCGAGGTTGACGGTTTGAACACTGAAGCTTTCTTT.

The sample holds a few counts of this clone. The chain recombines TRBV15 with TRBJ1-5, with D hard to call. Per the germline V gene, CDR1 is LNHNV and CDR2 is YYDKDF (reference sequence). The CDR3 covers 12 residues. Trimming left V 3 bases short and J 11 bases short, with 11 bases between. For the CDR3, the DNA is TGTGCCACCAGCAGCGTCTTATCGGCCCAGCATTTT. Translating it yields CATSSVLSAQHF.

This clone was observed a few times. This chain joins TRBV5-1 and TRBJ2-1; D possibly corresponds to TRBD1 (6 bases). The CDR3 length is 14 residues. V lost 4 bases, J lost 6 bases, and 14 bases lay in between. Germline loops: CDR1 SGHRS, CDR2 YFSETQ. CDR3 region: CASSETTGPNEQFF. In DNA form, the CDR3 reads TGCGCCAGCAGCGAGACAACAGGGCCCAATGAGCAGTTCTTC.

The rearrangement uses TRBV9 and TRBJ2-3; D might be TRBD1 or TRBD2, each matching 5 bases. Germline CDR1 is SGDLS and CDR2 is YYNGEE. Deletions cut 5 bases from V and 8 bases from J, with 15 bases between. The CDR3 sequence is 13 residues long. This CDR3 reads CASRFRERGTQYF. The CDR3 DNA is TGTGCCAGCAGGTTTCGTGAGAGGGGTACGCAGTATTTT.

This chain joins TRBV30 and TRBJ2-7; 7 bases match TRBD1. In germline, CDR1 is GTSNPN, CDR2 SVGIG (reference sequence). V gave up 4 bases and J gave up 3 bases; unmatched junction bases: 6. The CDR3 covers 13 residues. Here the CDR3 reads CAWNTGQYYEQYF. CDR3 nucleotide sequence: TGTGCCTGGAACACGGGACAGTACTACGAGCAGTACTTC.

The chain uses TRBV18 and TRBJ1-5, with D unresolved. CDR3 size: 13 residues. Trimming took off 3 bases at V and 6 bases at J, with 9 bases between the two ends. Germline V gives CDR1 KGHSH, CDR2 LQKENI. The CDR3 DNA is TGTGCCAGCTCACCGGCGACGGTTCAGCCCCAGCATTTT. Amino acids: CASSPATVQPQHF.

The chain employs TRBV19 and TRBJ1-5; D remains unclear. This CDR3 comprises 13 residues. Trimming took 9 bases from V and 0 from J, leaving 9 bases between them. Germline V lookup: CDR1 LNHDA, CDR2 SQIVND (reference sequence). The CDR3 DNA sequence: TGTGCCAGCCAAGACTATAGCAATCAGCCCCAGCATTTT. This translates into CASQDYSNQPQHF.

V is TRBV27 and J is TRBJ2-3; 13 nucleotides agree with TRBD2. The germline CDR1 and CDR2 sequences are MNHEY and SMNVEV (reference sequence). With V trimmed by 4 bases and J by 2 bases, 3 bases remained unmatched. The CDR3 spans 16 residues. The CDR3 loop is CASSSGLAGNTDTQYF. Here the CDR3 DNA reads TGTGCCAGCAGTTCGGGACTAGCGGGGAACACAGATACGCAGTATTTT.

This chain's CDR3 is CASRSDRGQVDYGYTF. The CDR3 DNA sequence: TGTGCCAGCAGATCGGACAGGGGGCAGGTGGATTATGGCTACACCTTC. The rearrangement uses TRBV2 and TRBJ1-2; 11 nucleotides agree with TRBD1. Trimming cost V 6 bases and J 5 bases; bases outside gene matches: 11. Germline V lookup: CDR1 SNHLY, CDR2 FYNNEI. This CDR3 contains 16 residues.

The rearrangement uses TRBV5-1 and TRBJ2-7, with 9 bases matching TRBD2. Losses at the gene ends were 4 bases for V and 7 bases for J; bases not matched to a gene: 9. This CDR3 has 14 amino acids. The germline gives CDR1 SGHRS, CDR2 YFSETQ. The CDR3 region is CASSPTAGGGEQYF. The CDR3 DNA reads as TGCGCCAGCAGCCCCACAGCGGGGGGCGGGGAGCAGTACTTC.

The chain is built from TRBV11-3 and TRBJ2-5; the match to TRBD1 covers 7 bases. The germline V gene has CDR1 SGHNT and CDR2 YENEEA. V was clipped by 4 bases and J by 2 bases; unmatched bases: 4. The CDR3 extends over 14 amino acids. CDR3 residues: CASSSRTGQETQYF. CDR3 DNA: TGTGCCAGCAGCTCAAGGACAGGACAAGAGACCCAGTACTTC.

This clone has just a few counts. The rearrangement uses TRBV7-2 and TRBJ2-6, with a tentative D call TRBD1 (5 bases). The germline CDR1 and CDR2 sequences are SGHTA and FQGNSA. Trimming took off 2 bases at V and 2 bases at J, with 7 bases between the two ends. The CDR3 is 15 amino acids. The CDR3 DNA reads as TGTGCCAGCAGCTTACTCAGGGCTGGGGCCAACGTCCTGACTTTC. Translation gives CASSLLRAGANVLTF.

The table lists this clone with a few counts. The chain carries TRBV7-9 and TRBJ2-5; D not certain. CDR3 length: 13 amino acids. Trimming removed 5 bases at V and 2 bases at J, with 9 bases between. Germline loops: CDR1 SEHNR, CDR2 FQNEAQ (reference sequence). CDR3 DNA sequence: TGTGCCAGCAGCGGGGTATCACAAGAGACCCAGTACTTC. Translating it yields CASSGVSQETQYF.

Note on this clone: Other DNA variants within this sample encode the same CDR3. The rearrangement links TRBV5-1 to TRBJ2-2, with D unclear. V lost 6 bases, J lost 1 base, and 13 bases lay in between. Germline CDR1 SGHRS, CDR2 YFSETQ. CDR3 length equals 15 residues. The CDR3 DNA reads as TGCGCCAGCAAAGTAGCTGGTGAGAACACCGGGGAGCTGTTTTTT. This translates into CASKVAGENTGELFF.

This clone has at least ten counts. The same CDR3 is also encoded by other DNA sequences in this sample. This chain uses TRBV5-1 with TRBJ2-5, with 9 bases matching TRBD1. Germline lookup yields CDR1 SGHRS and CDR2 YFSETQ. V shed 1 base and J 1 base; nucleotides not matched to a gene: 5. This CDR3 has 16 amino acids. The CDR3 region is CASSLLGQGAQETQYF. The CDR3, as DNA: TGCGCCAGCAGCTTGTTGGGACAGGGCGCCCAAGAGACCCAGTACTTC.

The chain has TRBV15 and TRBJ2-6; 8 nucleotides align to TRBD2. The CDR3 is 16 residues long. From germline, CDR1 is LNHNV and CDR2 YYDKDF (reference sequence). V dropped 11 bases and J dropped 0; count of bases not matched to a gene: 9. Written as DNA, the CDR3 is TGTGCCTCCCGGGGGGGTACCTTCTCTGGGGCCAACGTCCTGACTTTC. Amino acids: CASRGGTFSGANVLTF.

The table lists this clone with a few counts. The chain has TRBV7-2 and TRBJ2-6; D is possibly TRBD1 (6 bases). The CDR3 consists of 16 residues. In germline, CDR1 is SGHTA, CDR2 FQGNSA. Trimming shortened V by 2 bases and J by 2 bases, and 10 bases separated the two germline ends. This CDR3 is CASSLQSGAGANVLTF. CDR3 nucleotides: TGTGCCAGCAGCTTACAGTCAGGGGCTGGGGCCAACGTCCTGACTTTC. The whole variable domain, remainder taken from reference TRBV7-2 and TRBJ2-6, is GAGVSQSPSNKVTEKGKDVELRCDPISGHTALYWYRQSLGQGLEFLIYFQGNSAPDKSGLPSDRFSAERTGGSVSTLTIQRTQQEDSAVYLCASSLQSGAGANVLTFGAGSRLTVL.

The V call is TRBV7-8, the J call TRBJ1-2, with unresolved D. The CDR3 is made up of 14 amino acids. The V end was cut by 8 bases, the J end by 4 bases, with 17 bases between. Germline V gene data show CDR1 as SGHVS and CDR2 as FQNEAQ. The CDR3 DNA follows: TGTGCCAGCGGATCGCCGGGTGGTGGCTATGGCTACACCTTC. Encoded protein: CASGSPGGGYGYTF. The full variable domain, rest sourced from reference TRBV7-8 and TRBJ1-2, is GAGVSQSPRYKVAKRGQDVALRCDPISGHVSLFWYQQALGQGPEFLTYFQNEAQLDKSGLPSDRFFAERPEGSVSTLKIQRTQQEDSAVYLCASGSPGGGYGYTFGSGTRLTVV.